The T cell receptor (beta chain) under discussion was sequenced for a study of shared clonotypes between healthy human individuals (dated by TCRdb to the early 2020s). For the study in its entirety: The cohort included a few men and two women between 18 and 49 years of age. For each donor, CD4 naive and CD4 memory were each given three plates, CD8 naive was given two plates, and CD8 memory was given one plate. To estimate repertoire size and how much clonotype sharing occurs between individuals, the study deeply sequenced the blood TCR repertoires of 4 to 6 healthy adults. Leukapheresis yielded between about 0.94 and 9.5 billion PBMCs per donor. To increase sequencing depth and limit assay-specific biases, different laboratories used diverse techniques to prepare libraries and sequence TCR repertoires. Points the paper makes about the study in general: Pairwise subsampling led to the expectation that sequencing depth would affect the degree of clonotype sharing among donors. Estimated clonotype richness was generally larger for naive than for memory subsets. Even with the large sequencing depth, rarefaction of the sorted-subset datasets indicated that sequencing was incomplete. Sampling was limited to blood, and TCR repertoires in tissue likely differ from TCR repertoires in blood. Compared with non-shared clonotypes, the clonotypes found in all four sorted-subset donors had higher generation probabilities. Because the study included a small number of donors, the genetic and exposure-history diversity represented was limited. Across four donors, about 5.2% of naive CD4, around 3.3% of naive CD8, 2.3% of memory CD4, and 0.4% of memory CD8 clonotypes were shared.

TCR CDR3 regions were amplified from genomic DNA by multiplex PCR using the deep immunoSEQ assay. Extracted genomic DNA from each cell subset was spread evenly across all wells of several immunoSEQ 96-well plates, with each plate serving as a replicate. For sorted subsets, about 210 ng of genomic DNA, equivalent to 25,000 to 35,000 T cell genomes, went into each replicate PCR. The purified libraries were quantified using a Qubit 3.0 fluorometer, sized with a Bioanalyzer 2100, and then quantified again using the KAPA Library Quantification kit. A separate single-read 150-cycle Illumina NextSeq 550 flow cell was used to sequence each immunoSEQ 96-well plate. In the authors' own workflow: Because only junctional sequences without quality scores were contained in the immunoSEQ output, filtering matching that applied to full-length reads could not be performed. To assign V/J genes and CDR3, sequences were annotated against IMGT germline references using PyIR, a Python wrapper for IgBLAST v1.9. Any read was removed if the V/J assignment was weak (E-value above 1e-6), the CDR3 was missing, or the read contained stop codons, out-of-frame junctions, or ambiguous translated residues. A V3J clonotype was defined by an identical inferred V gene, J gene, and CDR3 amino acid sequence. Percentage overlap between repertoires was computed as shared unique clonotypes divided by the size of the smaller repertoire. RTK rarefaction, the Chao1 estimator, and Recon v2.1 estimates of unobserved clonotypes were used to assess repertoire richness. For all TCRbeta clonotypes obtained by the gDNA method from four donors, generation probabilities were computed with OLGA. Not all clones reach the TCRdb copy of this immuneACCESS table, which keeps in-frame sequences only. Checked studies attribute under half of the gap to unresolved V genes and leave the rest unexplained. That table is the source of V, J and clone size, and D and trimming were worked out from the DNA. For this sample the table gives 2 million to 2.5 million clones, of which approximately 90% were detected only once. Of the sample, about 0.41% falls within the top ten clones.

The donors were healthy, HIV-negative adults who had no recently reported acute infections or vaccinations. Every donor was a Caucasian adult living in Nashville, Tennessee, USA. CD4+ T cells were enriched by magnetic negative selection; naive cells were then positively selected on CD45RA, and the negative fraction formed the memory subset. Blood was collected by leukapheresis, and PBMCs were isolated by Ficoll-Histopaque density gradient centrifugation and then cryopreserved in liquid nitrogen vapor phase. Analytical flow cytometry was used to check the purity and quantity of every magnetically sorted T cell population. Each sorted fraction had its genomic DNA isolated and then quantified by UV absorbance on a Nanodrop 2000c. Concerning this clone itself: Its specific antigen is unknown. No base qualities exist here, and no much larger clone lies one base off it.

Per the germline V gene (reference sequence), LNHDA is the CDR1 and SQIVND is the CDR2. V trim: 9 bases; J trim: 1 base; unmatched bases: 3. Including the terminal cysteine and phenylalanine, the CDR3 comprises 13 residues. Only the CDR3 region is kept as DNA, spanning 39 bases read in frame from base 1. This TCR was sampled from a man aged 18 to 30 in good health. Some clones in this sample may be carry-over from other donors' samples. The specimen was naive CD4+ T cells from PBMCs. Per the publication, the cell subset or site label means: CD45RA+ positively selected. The rearranged chain carries TRBV19 and TRBJ2-1; the central 7 bases match TRBD2. The DNA sequence follows: TGTGCCAGCCACGGGGGGTCCTACAATGAGCAGTTCTTC. It translates to CASHGGSYNEQFF.